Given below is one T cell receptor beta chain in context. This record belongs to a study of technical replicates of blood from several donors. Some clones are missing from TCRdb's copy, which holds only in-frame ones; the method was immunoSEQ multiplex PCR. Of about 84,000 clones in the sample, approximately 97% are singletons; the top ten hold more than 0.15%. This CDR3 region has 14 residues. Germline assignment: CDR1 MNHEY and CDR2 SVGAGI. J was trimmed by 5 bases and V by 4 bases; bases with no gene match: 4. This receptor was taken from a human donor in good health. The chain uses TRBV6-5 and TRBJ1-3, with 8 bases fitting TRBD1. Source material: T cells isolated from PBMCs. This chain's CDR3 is CASSLDRERNTIYF. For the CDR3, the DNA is TGTGCCAGCAGTTTGGACAGGGAAAGAAACACCATATATTTT.